The rows below give T cell receptor beta chains drawn from one sample of a study of cytomegalovirus exposure and HLA in healthy donors. TCRdb keeps only in-frame clones here, not all; method: immunoSEQ multiplex PCR. Altogether about 160,000 clones are present, approximately 79% being singletons, with the ten largest covering just under 6.5%. Sequencing used PBMCs. These receptors came from a man aged 50 to 60 in good health and CMV-seropositive. The CDR3 runs from the conserved cysteine through the conserved F or W. Fields, in order: D gene, J gene, V gene, clone size, CDR3 protein, CDR3 DNA. The D gene is left open where the match is weak. Size is stated for part of the rows, as once, few or many counts, or as a class when the clone is expanded.

>.|TRBJ1-2|TRBV21-1|.
CASSKSGQGSTYGYTF
TGTGCCAGCAGCAAATCGGGACAGGGGTCCACCTATGGCTACACCTTC
>.|TRBJ1-5|TRBV7-8|once
CASSLVQINQPQHF
TGTGCCAGCAGCTTAGTACAGATTAATCAGCCCCAGCATTTT
>TRBD1|TRBJ2-3|TRBV7-9|few
CASSLGTGVLDTQYF
TGTGCCAGCAGCTTAGGGACAGGGGTATTAGATACGCAGTATTTT
>.|TRBJ2-5|TRBV5-1|.
CASSPKAGVETQYF
TGCGCCAGCAGCCCGAAGGCAGGGGTTGAGACCCAGTACTTC
>.|TRBJ2-6|TRBV7-9|.
CSSSTEYLSGANVLTF
TGTTCCAGCAGCACTGAGTACCTCTCTGGGGCCAACGTCCTGACTTTC
>.|TRBJ2-3|TRBV11-2|once
CASSSPGSQYF
TGTGCCAGCAGCTCCCCGGGTTCGCAGTATTTT
>.|TRBJ2-5|TRBV7-8|few
CASSFRGGEETQYF
TGTGCCAGCAGCTTCCGAGGGGGGGAAGAGACCCAGTACTTC
>TRBD1|TRBJ1-4|TRBV28|.
CASRGNAGQGREKLFF
TGTGCCAGCAGGGGAAATGCCGGACAGGGGAGGGAAAAACTGTTTTTT
>TRBD2|TRBJ2-7|TRBV28|.
CASSPPWGFRGPVGSGRAPEQYF
TGTGCCAGCAGTCCGCCTTGGGGGTTTCGGGGGCCTGTAGGTAGCGGGAGGGCACCCGAGCAGTACTTC
>TRBD2|TRBJ2-5|TRBV30|.
CAWSSGSSGEGETQYF
TGTGCCTGGAGTTCGGGTTCTAGCGGGGAGGGAGAGACCCAGTACTTC
>TRBD2|TRBJ2-7|TRBV2|.
CASSGLAYEQYF
TGTGCCAGCAGTGGACTAGCGTACGAGCAGTACTTC
>TRBD2|TRBJ2-5|TRBV5-4|.
CASSFPRAGGGETQYF
TGTGCCAGCAGCTTCCCGAGGGCGGGAGGAGGGGAGACCCAGTACTTC
>.|TRBJ2-3|TRBV5-4|once
CASSSSTDTQYF
TGTGCCAGCAGCTCTAGCACAGATACGCAGTATTTT
>.|TRBJ2-7|TRBV30|.
CAWSVGSQTKQYF
TGTGCCTGGAGTGTCGGGAGCCAAACCAAGCAGTACTTC
>TRBD2|TRBJ2-3|TRBV7-9|.
CASSFTAGADTQYF
TGTGCCAGCAGCTTCACCGCGGGAGCCGATACGCAGTATTTT
>TRBD1|TRBJ2-5|TRBV30|.
CAWSRARGQETQYF
TGTGCCTGGAGCCGGGCCAGGGGGCAAGAGACCCAGTACTTC
>.|TRBJ2-5|TRBV28|.
CASNRGQQETQYF
TGTGCCAGCAACCGAGGACAACAAGAGACCCAGTACTTC
>TRBD2|TRBJ2-5|TRBV11-2|.
CASSFGTSGSKGIVAQYF
TGTGCCAGCAGCTTCGGGACTAGCGGGAGTAAGGGCATTGTGGCCCAGTACTTC
>.|TRBJ2-3|TRBV29-1|.
CSAGTDTQYF
TGCAGCGCGGGAACAGATACGCAGTATTTT
>.|TRBJ2-7|TRBV5-1|.
CASSLAWDFSYEQYF
TGCGCCAGCAGCTTGGCCTGGGACTTCTCCTACGAGCAGTACTTC
>.|TRBJ1-1|TRBV5-4|.
CASSLAGLAFF
TGTGCCAGCAGCTTGGCAGGGCTTGCTTTCTTT
>TRBD1|TRBJ2-7|TRBV9|.
CASSATDRGTSEQYF
TGTGCCAGCAGCGCGACGGACAGGGGAACGAGCGAGCAGTACTTC
>TRBD1|TRBJ2-7|TRBV6-5|.
CASSFGTASYEQYF
TGTGCCAGCAGTTTCGGGACAGCCTCCTACGAGCAGTACTTC
>TRBD1|TRBJ2-2|TRBV10-1|.
CASGDRGHTGELFF
TGCGCCAGCGGGGACAGGGGGCACACCGGGGAGCTGTTTTTT
>.|TRBJ1-6|TRBV4-2|.
CASSQGGAGRNSPLHF
TGTGCCAGCAGCCAAGGCGGAGCAGGGAGGAATTCACCCCTCCACTTT
>TRBD1|TRBJ2-3|TRBV18|.
CASSPDRGDTDTQYF
TGTGCCAGCTCACCAGACAGGGGAGACACAGATACGCAGTATTTT
>TRBD1|TRBJ1-2|TRBV13|.
CASSYRDRANYGYTF
TGTGCCAGCAGCTACCGGGACAGGGCTAACTATGGCTACACCTTC
>.|TRBJ1-1|TRBV11-2|.
CASSLGRANTEAFF
TGTGCCAGCAGCTTGGGCAGGGCGAACACTGAAGCTTTCTTT
>TRBD1|TRBJ1-1|TRBV5-4|few
CASSSVKQGMNTEAFF
TGTGCCAGCAGCTCGGTGAAACAGGGGATGAACACTGAAGCTTTCTTT
>TRBD1|TRBJ2-2|TRBV30|.
CAWHGTVTGSTGELFF
TGTGCCTGGCACGGGACAGTTACGGGAAGCACCGGGGAGCTGTTTTTT
>.|TRBJ1-1|TRBV7-8|once
CASSLVEGTNTEAFF
TGTGCCAGCAGCTTAGTGGAGGGAACGAACACTGAAGCTTTCTTT
>TRBD2|TRBJ2-7|TRBV19|.
CASSMSGGGFYEQYF
TGTGCCAGTAGTATGAGTGGGGGGGGTTTCTACGAGCAGTACTTC
>.|TRBJ1-3|TRBV13|.
CASSSGSLVRNTIYF
TGTGCCAGCAGCTCGGGATCCCTAGTGAGAAACACCATATATTTT
>.|TRBJ1-6|TRBV7-2|.
CASSPQTYNSPLHF
TGTGCCAGCAGCCCTCAGACCTATAATTCACCCCTCCACTTT
>TRBD2|TRBJ2-1|TRBV19|.
CASSIGGRVGYNEQFF
TGTGCCAGTAGTATAGGCGGGAGGGTGGGCTACAATGAGCAGTTCTTC
>TRBD1|TRBJ2-5|TRBV7-9|.
CASSLGQGAKTQYF
TGTGCCAGCAGCTTAGGACAGGGGGCGAAGACCCAGTACTTC
>.|TRBJ1-1|TRBV9|.
CASSVSQGSEAFF
TGTGCCAGCAGCGTTTCGCAGGGGTCTGAAGCTTTCTTT
>TRBD2|TRBJ2-5|TRBV25-1|.
CASSEWGLAGEETQYF
TGTGCCAGCAGTGAATGGGGACTAGCGGGAGAAGAGACCCAGTACTTC
>TRBD1|TRBJ1-5|TRBV14|.
CASSVKWTGSNQPQHF
TGTGCCAGCAGCGTTAAATGGACAGGTAGCAATCAGCCCCAGCATTTT
>.|TRBJ1-1|TRBV10-1|.
CASSDRGVWTEAFF
TGCGCCAGCAGTGACAGGGGAGTATGGACTGAAGCTTTCTTT
>.|TRBJ2-3|TRBV25-1|few
CASSDFPTSPDTQYF
TGTGCCAGCAGTGATTTTCCCACTAGCCCAGATACGCAGTATTTT
>.|TRBJ2-5|TRBV6-5|.
CASSSPRGAGQETQYF
TGTGCCAGCAGTTCTCCCCGGGGGGCGGGTCAAGAGACCCAGTACTTC
>.|TRBJ2-7|TRBV5-4|.
CASSLDGVYEQYF
TGTGCCAGCAGCTTGGACGGAGTCTACGAGCAGTACTTC
>TRBD1|TRBJ1-5|TRBV7-9|.
CASSWTGDNQPQHF
TGTGCCAGCAGCTGGACAGGGGACAATCAGCCCCAGCATTTT
>.|TRBJ2-4|TRBV5-4|.
CASSLEQVGNIQYF
TGTGCCAGCAGCTTGGAGCAGGTGGGAAACATTCAGTACTTC